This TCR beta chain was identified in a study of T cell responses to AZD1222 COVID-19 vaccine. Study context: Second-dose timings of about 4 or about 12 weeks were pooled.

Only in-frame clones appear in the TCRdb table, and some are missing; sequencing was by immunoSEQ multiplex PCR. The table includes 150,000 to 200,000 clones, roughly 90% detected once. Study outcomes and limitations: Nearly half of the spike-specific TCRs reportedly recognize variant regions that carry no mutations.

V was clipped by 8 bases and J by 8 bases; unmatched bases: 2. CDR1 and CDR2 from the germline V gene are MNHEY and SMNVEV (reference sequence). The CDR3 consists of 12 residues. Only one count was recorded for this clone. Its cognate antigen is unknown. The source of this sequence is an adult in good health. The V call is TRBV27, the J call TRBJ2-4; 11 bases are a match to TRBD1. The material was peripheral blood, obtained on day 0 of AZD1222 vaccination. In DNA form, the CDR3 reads TGTGCCAGCCGGACAGGGGGCGACATTCAGTACTTC. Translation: CASRTGGDIQYF.